The text below deals with one T cell receptor (beta chain). Using immunoSEQ multiplex PCR, the repertoire was profiled, and TCRdb retains in-frame clones only, with some absent. The data contain 150,000 to 200,000 clones, over 90% of them seen just once; the ten biggest clones take up roughly 2.1%. Trimming stripped 1 base from V and 2 bases from J, with 19 bases between. The CDR3 is made up of 18 amino acids. Germline V gene sequence: CDR1 SEHNR, CDR2 FQNEAQ (reference sequence). This entry is derived from a study of blood T cell repertoires in COVID-19. Across the study: Acute-phase and convalescent COVID-19 samples originated in the United States, Italy and Spain.

The chain carries TRBV7-9 and TRBJ2-3; maybe TRBD2 (6 bases). Sequenced input: peripheral blood. This clonotype was obtained from a woman aged 55-70 years with COVID-19, enrolled during active disease. The CDR3 bases are TGTGCCAGCAGCTTAGGGGGGGTGAGAGCGGCGCACACAGATACGCAGTATTTT. Encoded protein: CASSLGGVRAAHTDTQYF.